This TCR beta chain is drawn from a study of cytomegalovirus exposure and HLA in healthy donors. Study-level results: Researchers had no immune exposure information except CMV serostatus available. Common viral pathogens seemed, in a later analysis, to connect with several of the most significant clusters.

Concerning this clone: Its matching antigen is unknown.

Germline V gene data show CDR1 as SGHNT and CDR2 as YENEEA. V lost 2 bases to trimming and J lost 0 bases, with 6 bases between them. CDR3 size: 14 residues. PCR primers comprised 60 Vbeta and 13 Jbeta primers. Some clones are missing from TCRdb's copy, which holds only in-frame ones; the method was immunoSEQ multiplex PCR. Of just over 150,000 clones in the sample, 60% to 80% were seen once. This rearrangement joins TRBV11-3 to TRBJ2-3; D remains ambiguous. Sequencing was carried out using PBMCs. The receptor's source is a woman aged 45-60 years in good health and CMV-seropositive. The CDR3 DNA sequence: TGTGCCAGCAGCTTATTACGGAGCACAGATACGCAGTATTTT. Its protein product is CASSLLRSTDTQYF. The variable domain in full, with the rest retrieved from reference TRBV11-3 and TRBJ2-3, is EAGVVQSPRYKIIEKKQPVAFWCNPISGHNTLYWYLQNLGQGPELLIRYENEEAVDDSQLPKDRFSAERLKGVDSTLKIQPAELGDSAVYLCASSLLRSTDTQYFGPGTRLTVL.